This T cell receptor beta chain was recorded in a study of PD-L1 blockade in urothelial cancer. About the study: Patients' atezolizumab regimen, 1,200 mg intravenously every 3 weeks, began in 2014.

General observations from the study: It was durable-benefit patients whose tumor-associated blood clones expanded more at 3 weeks.

TCRdb's table, derived via immunoSEQ multiplex PCR, lists solely in-frame clones and lacks some. The sample holds about 74,000 clones, around 80% seen once. With respect to this clone: The antigen is undetermined.

CDR1 is KGHSH, CDR2 LQKENI, per germline. The CDR3 covers 13 residues. V dropped 0 bases and J dropped 1 base, with 3 bases sitting between them. The sample here was PBMCs, taken around atezolizumab (anti-PD-L1) treatment. V is TRBV18 and J is TRBJ2-5, with D uncertain. This sequence was found in a man in his 70s with urothelial cancer. The CDR3 nucleotides are TGTGCCAGCTCACCACCCAGCCAAGAGACCCAGTACTTC. It yields the protein CASSPPSQETQYF.